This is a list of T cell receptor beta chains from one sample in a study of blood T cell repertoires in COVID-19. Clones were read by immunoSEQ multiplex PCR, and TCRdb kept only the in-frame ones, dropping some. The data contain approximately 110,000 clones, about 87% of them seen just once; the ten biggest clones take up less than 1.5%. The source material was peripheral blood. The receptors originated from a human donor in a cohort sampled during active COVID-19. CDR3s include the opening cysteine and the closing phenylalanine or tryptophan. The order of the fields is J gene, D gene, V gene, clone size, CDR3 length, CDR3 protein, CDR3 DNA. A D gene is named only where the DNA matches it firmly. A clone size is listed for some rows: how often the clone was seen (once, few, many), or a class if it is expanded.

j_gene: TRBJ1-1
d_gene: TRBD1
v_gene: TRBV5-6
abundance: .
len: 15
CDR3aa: CASSFKDRRITEAFF
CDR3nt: TGTGCCAGCAGCTTCAAGGACAGGAGGATCACTGAAGCTTTCTTT

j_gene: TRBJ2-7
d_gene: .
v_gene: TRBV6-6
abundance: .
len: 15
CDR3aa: CASSDGARSGYEQYF
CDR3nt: TGTGCCAGCAGCGACGGCGCTAGATCGGGTTACGAGCAGTACTTC

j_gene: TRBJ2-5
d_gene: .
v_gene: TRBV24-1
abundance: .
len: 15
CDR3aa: CATSEAWGVRETQYF
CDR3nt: TGTGCCACCAGTGAGGCGTGGGGGGTGCGGGAGACCCAGTACTTC

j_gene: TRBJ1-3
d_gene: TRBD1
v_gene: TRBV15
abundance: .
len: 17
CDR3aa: CATSRGTGTRPGNTIYF
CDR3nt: TGTGCCACCAGCAGAGGGACAGGAACCCGCCCTGGAAACACCATATATTTT

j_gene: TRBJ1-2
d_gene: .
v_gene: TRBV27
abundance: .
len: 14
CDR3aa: CATRRAAFNYGYTF
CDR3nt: TGTGCCACCAGGCGGGCAGCCTTTAACTATGGCTACACCTTC

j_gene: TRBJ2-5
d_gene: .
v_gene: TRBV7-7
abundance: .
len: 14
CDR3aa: CASSLSQWQETQYF
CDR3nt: TGTGCCAGCAGCTTATCGCAGTGGCAAGAGACCCAGTACTTC

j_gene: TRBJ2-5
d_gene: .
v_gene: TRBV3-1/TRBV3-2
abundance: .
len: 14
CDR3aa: CASAPQGRGETQYF
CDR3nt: TGTGCCAGCGCCCCCCAGGGGCGAGGTGAGACCCAGTACTTC

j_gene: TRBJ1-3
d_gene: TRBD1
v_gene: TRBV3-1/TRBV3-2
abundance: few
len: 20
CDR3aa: CASSHGWDSKFFHSGNTIYF
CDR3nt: TGTGCCAGCAGCCATGGATGGGACAGCAAATTCTTCCACTCTGGAAACACCATATATTTT

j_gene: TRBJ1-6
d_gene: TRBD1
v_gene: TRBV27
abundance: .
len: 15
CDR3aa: CASGRDRVFGSPLHF
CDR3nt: TGTGCCAGCGGCCGGGACAGGGTCTTTGGTTCACCCCTCCACTTT

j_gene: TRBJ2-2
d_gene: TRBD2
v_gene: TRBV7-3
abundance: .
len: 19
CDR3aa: CASSRIPTSGETNTGELFF
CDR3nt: TGTGCCAGCAGTCGCATTCCGACTAGCGGGGAAACGAACACCGGGGAGCTGTTTTTT

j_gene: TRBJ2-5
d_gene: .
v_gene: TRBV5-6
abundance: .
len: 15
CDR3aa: CASSSRRGGQETQYF
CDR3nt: TGTGCCAGCAGCTCCAGGAGGGGGGGGCAAGAGACCCAGTACTTC

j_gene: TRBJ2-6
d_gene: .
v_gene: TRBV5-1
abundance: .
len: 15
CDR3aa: CASSLPGSGANVLTF
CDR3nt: TGCGCCAGCAGCTTACCGGGCTCTGGGGCCAACGTCCTGACTTTC

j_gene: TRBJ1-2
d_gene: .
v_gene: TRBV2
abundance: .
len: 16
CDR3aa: CASRDIPGLGEDGYTF
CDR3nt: TGTGCCAGCAGGGATATCCCAGGTCTCGGGGAGGATGGCTACACCTTC

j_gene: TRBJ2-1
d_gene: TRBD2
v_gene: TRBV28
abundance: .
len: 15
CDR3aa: CASRLAGAGDNEQFF
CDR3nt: TGTGCCAGCAGACTAGCGGGAGCGGGAGACAATGAGCAGTTCTTC

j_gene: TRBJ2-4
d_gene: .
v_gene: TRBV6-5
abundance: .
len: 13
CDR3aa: CASSPQGKNIQYF
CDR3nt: TGTGCCAGCAGCCCCCAGGGCAAAAACATTCAGTACTTC

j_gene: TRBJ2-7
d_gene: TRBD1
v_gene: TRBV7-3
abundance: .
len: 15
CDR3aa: CASSQSGQGPYEQYF
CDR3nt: TGTGCCAGCAGCCAATCGGGACAGGGGCCCTACGAGCAGTACTTC

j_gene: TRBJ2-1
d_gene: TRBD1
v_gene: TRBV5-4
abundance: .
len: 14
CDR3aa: CASSPGQGHNEQFF
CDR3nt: TGTGCCAGCAGCCCAGGACAGGGCCACAATGAGCAGTTCTTC

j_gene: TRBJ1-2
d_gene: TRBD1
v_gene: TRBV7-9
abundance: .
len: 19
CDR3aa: CASSLVVWGRTGLNYGYTF
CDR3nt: TGTGCCAGCAGCTTAGTTGTGTGGGGTCGGACAGGGCTAAACTATGGCTACACCTTC

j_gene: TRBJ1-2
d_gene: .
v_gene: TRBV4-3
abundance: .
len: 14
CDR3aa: CASRRQGEGDGYTF
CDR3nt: TGCGCCAGCAGGCGTCAAGGTGAGGGAGACGGCTACACCTTC

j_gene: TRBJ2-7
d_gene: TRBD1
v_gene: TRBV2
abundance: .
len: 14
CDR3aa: CASSDQGASYEQYF
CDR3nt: TGTGCCAGCAGTGATCAGGGGGCTTCCTACGAGCAGTACTTC

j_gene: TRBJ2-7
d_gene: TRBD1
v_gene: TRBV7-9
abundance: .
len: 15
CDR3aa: CASSAGQGAVYEQYF
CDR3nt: TGTGCCAGCAGCGCGGGACAGGGGGCGGTCTACGAGCAGTACTTC

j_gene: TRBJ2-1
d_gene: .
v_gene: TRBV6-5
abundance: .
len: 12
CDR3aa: CASSFSYNEQFF
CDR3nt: TGTGCCAGCAGCTTCTCCTACAATGAGCAGTTCTTC

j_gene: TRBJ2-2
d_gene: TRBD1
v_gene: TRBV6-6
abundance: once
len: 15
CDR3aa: CASSPQGRRTGELFF
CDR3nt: TGTGCCAGCAGTCCACAGGGGCGTAGGACCGGGGAGCTGTTTTTT

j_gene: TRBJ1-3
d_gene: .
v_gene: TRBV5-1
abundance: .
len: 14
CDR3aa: CASSFGQSGNTIYF
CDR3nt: TGCGCCAGCAGCTTCGGACAGTCTGGAAACACCATATATTTT

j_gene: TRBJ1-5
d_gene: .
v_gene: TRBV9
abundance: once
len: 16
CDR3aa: CASSGGGDLSNQPQHF
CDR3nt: TGTGCCAGCAGCGGAGGGGGAGACCTTAGCAATCAGCCCCAGCATTTT

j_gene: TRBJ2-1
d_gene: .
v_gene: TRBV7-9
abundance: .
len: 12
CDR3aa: CASSLGTGEQFF
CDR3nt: TGTGCCAGCAGCTTAGGTACGGGTGAGCAGTTCTTC

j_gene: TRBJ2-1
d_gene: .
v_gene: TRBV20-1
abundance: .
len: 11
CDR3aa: CSARTDNEQFF
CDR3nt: TGCAGTGCTAGGACAGACAATGAGCAGTTCTTC

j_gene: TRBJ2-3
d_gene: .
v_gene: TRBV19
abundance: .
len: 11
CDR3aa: CATRGRDTQYF
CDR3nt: TGTGCCACCAGAGGGCGAGATACGCAGTATTTT

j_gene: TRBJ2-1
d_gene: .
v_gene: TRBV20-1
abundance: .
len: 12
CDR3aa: CSASLLAFEQFF
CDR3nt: TGCAGTGCTAGTCTATTAGCTTTTGAGCAGTTCTTC

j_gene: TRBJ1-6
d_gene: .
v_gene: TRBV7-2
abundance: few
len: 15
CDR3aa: CASSLHGHNNSPLHF
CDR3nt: TGTGCCAGCAGCTTACACGGACACAATAATTCACCCCTCCACTTT

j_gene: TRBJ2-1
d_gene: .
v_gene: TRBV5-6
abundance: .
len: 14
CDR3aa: CASSLRQNYNEQFF
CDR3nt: TGTGCCAGCAGCTTGCGTCAGAACTACAATGAGCAGTTCTTC

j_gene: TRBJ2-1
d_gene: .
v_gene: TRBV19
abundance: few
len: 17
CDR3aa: CASTPAWVGGVRGKQFF
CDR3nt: TGTGCCAGTACTCCCGCGTGGGTGGGCGGGGTTCGTGGGAAGCAGTTCTTC

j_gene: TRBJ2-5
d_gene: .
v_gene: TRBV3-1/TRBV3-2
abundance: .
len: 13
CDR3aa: CASSHLGAGTQYF
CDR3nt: TGTGCCAGCAGCCACTTAGGGGCCGGGACCCAGTACTTC

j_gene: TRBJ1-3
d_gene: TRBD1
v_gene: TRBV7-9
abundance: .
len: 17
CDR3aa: CASSLASTGGSGNTIYF
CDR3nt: TGTGCCAGCAGCTTAGCGTCGACAGGGGGCTCTGGAAACACCATATATTTT

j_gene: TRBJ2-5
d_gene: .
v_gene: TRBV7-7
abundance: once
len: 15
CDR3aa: CASSLQLASQETQYF
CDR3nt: TGTGCTAGCAGCCTCCAGCTCGCTAGCCAAGAGACCCAGTACTTC

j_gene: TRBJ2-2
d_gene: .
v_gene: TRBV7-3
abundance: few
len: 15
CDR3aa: CASSSALGASGELFF
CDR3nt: TGTGCCAGCAGCTCCGCCCTGGGGGCCTCCGGGGAGCTGTTTTTT

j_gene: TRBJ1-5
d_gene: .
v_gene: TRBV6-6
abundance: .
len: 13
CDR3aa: CATVGALNQPQHF
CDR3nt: TGTGCCACCGTCGGTGCCCTTAATCAGCCCCAGCATTTT

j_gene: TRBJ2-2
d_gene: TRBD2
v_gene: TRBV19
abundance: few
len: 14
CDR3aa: CATLQAGGTGELFF
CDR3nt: TGTGCCACCCTGCAGGCGGGGGGCACCGGGGAGCTGTTTTTT

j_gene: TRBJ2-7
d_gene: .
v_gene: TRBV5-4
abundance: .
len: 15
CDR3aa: CASSLETAKSYEQYF
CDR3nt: TGTGCCAGCAGCTTGGAAACAGCAAAGTCCTACGAGCAGTACTTC

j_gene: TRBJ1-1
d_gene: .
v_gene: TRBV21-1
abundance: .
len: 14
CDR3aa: CASSKGTSDTEAFF
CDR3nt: TGTGCCAGCAGCAAAGGGACAAGTGACACTGAAGCTTTCTTT

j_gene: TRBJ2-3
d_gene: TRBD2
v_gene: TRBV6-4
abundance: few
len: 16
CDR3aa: CASSDGAGGSTDTQYF
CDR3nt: TGTGCCAGCAGTGACGGAGCGGGGGGCAGCACAGATACGCAGTATTTT

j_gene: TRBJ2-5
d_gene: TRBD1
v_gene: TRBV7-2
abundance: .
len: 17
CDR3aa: CASSSPEGQGLFETQYF
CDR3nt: TGTGCCAGCAGCTCCCCGGAGGGACAGGGGTTGTTTGAGACCCAGTACTTC

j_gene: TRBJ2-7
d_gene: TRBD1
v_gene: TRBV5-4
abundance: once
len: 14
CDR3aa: CASSSGQGFYEQYF
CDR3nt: TGTGCCAGCAGCTCGGGACAGGGGTTCTACGAGCAGTACTTC

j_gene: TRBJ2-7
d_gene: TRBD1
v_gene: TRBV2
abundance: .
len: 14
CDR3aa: CASRTGQGTWEQYF
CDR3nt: TGTGCCAGCAGGACTGGACAGGGGACATGGGAGCAGTACTTC

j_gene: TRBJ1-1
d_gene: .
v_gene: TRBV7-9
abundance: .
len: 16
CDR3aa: CASSPDRGKRTTEAFF
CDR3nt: TGTGCCAGCAGCCCAGATAGGGGGAAACGGACCACTGAAGCTTTCTTT

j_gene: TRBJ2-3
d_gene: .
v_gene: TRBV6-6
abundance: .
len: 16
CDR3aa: CASTKRGGLVGDTQYF
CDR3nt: TGTGCCAGCACCAAAAGGGGGGGTCTCGTCGGAGATACGCAGTATTTT

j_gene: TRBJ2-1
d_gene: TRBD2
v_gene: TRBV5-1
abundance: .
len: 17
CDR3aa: CASSLRPGLAGINEQFF
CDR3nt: TGCGCCAGCAGCTTAAGGCCGGGACTAGCGGGTATCAATGAGCAGTTCTTC

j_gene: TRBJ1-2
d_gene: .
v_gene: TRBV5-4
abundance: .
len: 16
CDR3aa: CASRRQAWTANYGYTF
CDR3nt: TGTGCCAGCAGAAGACAGGCGTGGACTGCTAACTATGGCTACACCTTC

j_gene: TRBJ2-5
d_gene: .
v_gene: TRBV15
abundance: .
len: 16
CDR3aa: CATSRFGAEGGETQYF
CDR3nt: TGTGCCACCAGCAGGTTTGGGGCGGAGGGTGGGGAGACCCAGTACTTC

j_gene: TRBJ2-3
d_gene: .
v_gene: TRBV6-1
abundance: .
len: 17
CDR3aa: CASSDRARAAGGDTQYF
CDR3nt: TGTGCCAGCAGTGACCGAGCCAGGGCGGCCGGTGGAGATACGCAGTATTTT

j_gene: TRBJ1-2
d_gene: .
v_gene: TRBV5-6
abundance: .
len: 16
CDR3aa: CASSLAGGGLSYGYTF
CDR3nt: TGTGCCAGCAGCTTGGCCGGAGGAGGGCTAAGCTATGGCTACACCTTC

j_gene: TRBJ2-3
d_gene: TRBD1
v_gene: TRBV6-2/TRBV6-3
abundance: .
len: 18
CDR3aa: CASSYSRTGSIFTDTQYF
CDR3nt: TGTGCCAGCAGTTACTCGAGGACAGGGAGTATCTTCACAGATACGCAGTATTTT

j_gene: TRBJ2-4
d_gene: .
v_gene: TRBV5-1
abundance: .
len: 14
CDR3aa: CASSLGAGVNIQYF
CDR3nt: TGCGCCAGCAGCTTGGGGGCAGGCGTAAACATTCAGTACTTC

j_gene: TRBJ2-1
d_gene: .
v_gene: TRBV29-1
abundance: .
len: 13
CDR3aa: CSGAASSYNEQFF
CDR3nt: TGCAGCGGAGCGGCGAGCTCCTACAATGAGCAGTTCTTC